Listed below are T cell receptor beta chains from one sample, sequenced in a study of T cell responses to AZD1222 COVID-19 vaccine. Repertoires were generated with immunoSEQ multiplex PCR, while TCRdb's copy carries only in-frame clones and drops some. The repertoire holds about 110,000 clones, around 83% seen once, with around 3.2% in the top ten. Sequencing was performed on peripheral blood, taken on day 0 of AZD1222 vaccination. The receptors were gathered from an adult in good health. Both conserved end residues are part of each CDR3. The order of the fields is D gene, V gene, clone size, J gene, CDR3 DNA, CDR3 protein. The D gene is left open where the match is weak. For some rows the clone size is stated as once, few or many, or as a class when expanded; others skip it.

>TRBD1|TRBV18|-|TRBJ2-7
TGTGCCAGCTCGCTACAGGGGGCTGTCTACGAGCAGTACTTC
CASSLQGAVYEQYF
>-|TRBV21-1|few|TRBJ2-7
TGTGCCAGCAGCCCCGGGACTGACTACTCCTACGAGCAGTACTTC
CASSPGTDYSYEQYF
>-|TRBV5-1|-|TRBJ1-6
TGCGCCAGCAGCTCACAGAGCAATTCACCCCTCCACTTT
CASSSQSNSPLHF
>-|TRBV27|-|TRBJ1-1
TGTGCCAGCAGTTTCGTCGGCGGAAACACTGAAGCTTTCTTT
CASSFVGGNTEAFF
>-|TRBV15|-|TRBJ1-1
TGTGCCACCAGCATCCCGGCCGAGATGAACACTGAAGCTTTCTTT
CATSIPAEMNTEAFF
>-|TRBV25-1|-|TRBJ1-2
TGTGCCATCGGAGGGGGCTATGGCTACACCTTC
CAIGGGYGYTF
>-|TRBV1|-|TRBJ2-7
TGCACCAGCAGCCAAGTTTTGCGGGTTCCCTACGAGCAGTACTTC
CTSSQVLRVPYEQYF
>-|TRBV28|-|TRBJ2-2
TGTGCCGGACAGATTCCGAACACCGGGGAGCTGTTTTTT
CAGQIPNTGELFF
>TRBD1|TRBV6-2/TRBV6-3|-|TRBJ2-7
TGTGCCAGCAGTTACTACCCAATCGGGACAGGGGGCTACGAGCAGTACTTC
CASSYYPIGTGGYEQYF
>-|TRBV6-5|-|TRBJ1-5
TGTGCCAGCGGCTACGGGGGGACAAGGAATCAGCCCCAGCATTTT
CASGYGGTRNQPQHF
>-|TRBV7-2|-|TRBJ1-5
TGTGCCAGCAGCTTAACCGGCCATCAGCCCCAGCATTTT
CASSLTGHQPQHF
>-|TRBV19|-|TRBJ1-1
TGTGCCACACGCGGAGGGGGTATGGGCACTGAAGCTTTCTTT
CATRGGGMGTEAFF
>-|TRBV18|-|TRBJ2-1
TGTGCCAGCTCACCACCTGCAGGAAACAATGAGCAGTTCTTC
CASSPPAGNNEQFF
>-|TRBV25-1|-|TRBJ2-3
TGTGCCAGCACCTCCGGGACTAGCACAGATACGCAGTATTTT
CASTSGTSTDTQYF
>-|TRBV6-5|-|TRBJ1-1
TGTGCCAGCAGTTCTGCAGTTAACACTGAAGCTTTCTTT
CASSSAVNTEAFF
>TRBD1|TRBV2|-|TRBJ2-6
TGTGCCAGGGGGACAGGCTCGTCTGGGGCCAACGTCCTGACTTTC
CARGTGSSGANVLTF
>-|TRBV12-3/TRBV12-4|-|TRBJ2-7
TGTGCCAGCAAGGGACCAGCCTACGAGCAGTACTTC
CASKGPAYEQYF
>TRBD1|TRBV5-4|-|TRBJ1-5
TGTGCCAGCAGCTTGCAGGGGGCATTGGATCAGCCCCAGCATTTT
CASSLQGALDQPQHF
>-|TRBV5-1|-|TRBJ2-1
TGCGCCAGCAGCTTGCTCCGGAGTAGCGGTACTACTCACCTCTACAATGAGCAGTTCTTC
CASSLLRSSGTTHLYNEQFF
>-|TRBV7-9|-|TRBJ1-5
TGTGCCAGCGCCCTTGGACAGTCAAATCAGCCCCAGCATTTT
CASALGQSNQPQHF
>-|TRBV7-9|-|TRBJ1-5
TGTGCCAGTGCGCGGGGGGATCAGCCCCAGCATTTT
CASARGDQPQHF
>TRBD1|TRBV9|-|TRBJ2-2
TGTGCCAGCAGGGGGACAGGGGGCCCCGGGGAGCTGTTTTTT
CASRGTGGPGELFF
>-|TRBV28|few|TRBJ1-2
TGTGCCGGTAGTCTGGGGCAGAACTATGGCTACACCTTC
CAGSLGQNYGYTF
>TRBD1|TRBV2|-|TRBJ2-7
TGTGCCAGCACCGAACCGGGACAGGGCTCCTACGAGCAGTACTTC
CASTEPGQGSYEQYF
>-|TRBV28|-|TRBJ1-2
TGTGCCAGCAGTCTAGAGGACTATGGCTACACCTTC
CASSLEDYGYTF
>-|TRBV5-1|-|TRBJ2-3
TGCGCCAGCAGCTTGGCCGCAGATACGCAGTATTTT
CASSLAADTQYF
>-|TRBV10-3|-|TRBJ1-3
TGTGCCATCGCCATTGCCTCGGTAAACACCATATATTTT
CAIAIASVNTIYF
>-|TRBV5-1|few|TRBJ2-5
TGCGCCAGCAGACTGGGAGGGGGCCGAGAGACCCAGTACTTC
CASRLGGGRETQYF
>TRBD1|TRBV15|-|TRBJ1-4
TGTGCCACCAGCAGACCGGACAGGGGCAATGAAAAACTGTTTTTT
CATSRPDRGNEKLFF
>-|TRBV11-2|-|TRBJ2-2
TGTGCCAGCAGCTTATATATTAAGGGAGCGAACACCGGGGAGCTGTTTTTT
CASSLYIKGANTGELFF
>-|TRBV30|few|TRBJ1-1
TGTGCCTGGAGTGCCGAGAGAGCTTTCTTT
CAWSAERAFF
>-|TRBV3-1/TRBV3-2|-|TRBJ1-1
TGTGCCAGCAGCGACAGGACAGTGGGGGAAGGTGAAGCTTTCTTT
CASSDRTVGEGEAFF
>TRBD1|TRBV5-1|-|TRBJ1-4
TGCGCCAGCAGCTCGGATGGACAGGGCTATGAAAAACTGTTTTTT
CASSSDGQGYEKLFF
>-|TRBV9|-|TRBJ2-7
TGTGCCAGCAGCGATTACCGGGGGCCTTCGGTCTACGAGCAGTACTTC
CASSDYRGPSVYEQYF
>-|TRBV7-9|-|TRBJ1-1
TGTGCCAGCAGTTACAGGGATTACACTGAAGCTTTCTTT
CASSYRDYTEAFF
>TRBD1|TRBV5-1|-|TRBJ1-2
TGCGCCAGCAGCTTCGGACAGGGGGGCAACTATGGCTACACCTTC
CASSFGQGGNYGYTF
>-|TRBV18|few|TRBJ2-7
TGTGCCAGCTCACCGGGCCTAGTGTCCTACGAGCAGTACTTC
CASSPGLVSYEQYF
>-|TRBV7-8|few|TRBJ1-5
TGTGCCAGCAGCTCTTGGCGGGGCGGAATGCAGCCCCAGCATTTT
CASSSWRGGMQPQHF
>-|TRBV9|-|TRBJ2-5
TGTGCCAGCAGCGTGCGGGACCAAGAGACCCAGTACTTC
CASSVRDQETQYF
>-|TRBV18|once|TRBJ1-5
TGTGCCAGCTCACCAGTAGGCGCTAATAGCAATCAGCCCCAGCATTTT
CASSPVGANSNQPQHF
>-|TRBV6-5|-|TRBJ1-1
TGTGCCAGCAGCGTGACGGAAACTGAAGCTTTCTTT
CASSVTETEAFF
>-|TRBV3-1/TRBV3-2|few|TRBJ2-1
TGTGCCAGCAGCCAAGACGGGATCAATGAGCAGTTCTTC
CASSQDGINEQFF